The TCR beta chain described here comes from a study of T-cell memory formation after mild COVID-19. Trimming took 5 bases from V and 1 from J; bases not matched to a gene: 6. CDR3 length equals 16 residues. The V gene's germline CDR1 is SGHTA and CDR2 FQGNSA. With constant-segment primers, 5'RACE yielded cDNA libraries of TCR alpha and TCR beta that carried sample barcodes and UMIs. TCRdb reprocessed the 5' RACE reads via MiXCR and lists one record per CDR3 protein. The profile shows 250,000 to 300,000 distinct CDR3 sequences, around 16% of them singletons. The chain recombines TRBV7-2 with TRBJ2-3; TRBD2 matches 10 bases. Sequencing was done on a sample of PBMCs or a T cell subset sorted from them (not recorded which). The TCR comes from a man aged 18 to 30 who had mild COVID-19 (a few samples of this study predate the infection). Cell type and time point are not known. Here the CDR3 reads CASSPTLAGGTDTQYF. The DNA for the CDR3 is TGTGCCAGCAGCCCGACCCTAGCGGGGGGCACAGATACGCAGTATTTT. Together with reference TRBV7-2 and TRBJ2-3, the CDR3 gives the full variable domain: GAGVSQSPSNKVTEKGKDVELRCDPISGHTALYWYRQSLGQGLEFLIYFQGNSAPDKSGLPSDRFSAERTGGSVSTLTIQRTQQEDSAVYLCASSPTLAGGTDTQYFGPGTRLTVL.